This note documents a single TCR beta chain sequence. The antigen is not known. CDR3 size: 14 residues. V was pared by 0 bases and J by 4 bases, with 10 bases between. Germline-derived CDR1 and CDR2 are SGHRS and YFSETQ. Exclusion of a patient followed from autoimmune disease history or systemic immunosuppression. TCRdb's table, derived via immunoSEQ multiplex PCR, lists solely in-frame clones and lacks some. The sample shows more than 60,000 clones, roughly 80% of them seen only once. This entry belongs to a study of OX40 agonist ivuxolimab in advanced cancers. Study-wide background: Eligibility rules accepted prior anti-PD-1, anti-PD-L1 or anti-CTLA-4 therapy, and 40% had some.

Study-level points and caveats: Some of the nonresponding patients also showed low levels of normalized T-cell clonal expansion. Fewer expanded clones were found on average in CD4+ than in CD8+ T cells.

Sequenced here: CD4+ or CD8+ T cells sorted from blood, sampled in a trial of the OX40 agonist ivuxolimab. The clonotype originates from an adult with an advanced solid tumor such as melanoma, head and neck, liver or kidney cancer. The V gene is TRBV5-1, the J gene TRBJ1-1; D is ambiguous. The CDR3 here is CASSLAGHGTEAFF. Here the CDR3 DNA reads TGCGCCAGCAGCTTGGCCGGTCACGGCACTGAAGCTTTCTTT.